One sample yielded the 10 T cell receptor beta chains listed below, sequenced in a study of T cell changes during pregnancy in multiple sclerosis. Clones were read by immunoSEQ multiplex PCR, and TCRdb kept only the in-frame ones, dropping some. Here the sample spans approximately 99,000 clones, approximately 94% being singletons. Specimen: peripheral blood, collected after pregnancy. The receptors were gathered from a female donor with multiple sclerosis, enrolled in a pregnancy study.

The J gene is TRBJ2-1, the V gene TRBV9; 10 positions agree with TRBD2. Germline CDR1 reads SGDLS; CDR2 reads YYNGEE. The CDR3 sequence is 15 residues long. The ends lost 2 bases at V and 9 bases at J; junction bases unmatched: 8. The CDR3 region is CASSVPSGSRTEQFF. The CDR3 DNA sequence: TGTGCCAGCAGCGTCCCTAGCGGGAGCAGAACTGAGCAGTTCTTC.

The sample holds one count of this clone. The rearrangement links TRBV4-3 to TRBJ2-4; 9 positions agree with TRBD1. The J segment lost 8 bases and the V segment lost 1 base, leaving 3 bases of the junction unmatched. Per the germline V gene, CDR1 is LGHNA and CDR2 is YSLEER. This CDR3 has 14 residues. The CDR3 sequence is CASSQGGTGYIQYF. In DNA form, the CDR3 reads TGCGCCAGCAGCCAAGGGGGGACAGGGTACATTCAGTACTTC.

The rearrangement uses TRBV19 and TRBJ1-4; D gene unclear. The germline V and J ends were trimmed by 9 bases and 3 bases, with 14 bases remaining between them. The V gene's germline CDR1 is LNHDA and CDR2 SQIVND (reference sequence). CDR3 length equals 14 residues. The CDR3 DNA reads TGTGCCAGCGGGTATGGGTCTTCTAATGAAAAACTGTTTTTT. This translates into CASGYGSSNEKLFF.

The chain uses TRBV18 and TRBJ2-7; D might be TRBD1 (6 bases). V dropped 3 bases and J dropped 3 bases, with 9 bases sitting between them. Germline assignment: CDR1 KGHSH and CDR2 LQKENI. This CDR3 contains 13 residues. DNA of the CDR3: TGTGCCAGCTCACCGGGCAGGGGCTACGAGCAGTACTTC. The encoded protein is CASSPGRGYEQYF.

CDR3 in DNA: TGTGCCAGCGGAGGGAACACAGATACGCAGTATTTT. Its protein product is CASGGNTDTQYF. This sequence joins TRBV7-9 and TRBJ2-3; a possible D gene is TRBD2 (6 bases). Germline CDR1 and CDR2: SEHNR and FQNEAQ (reference sequence). The CDR3 is 12 residues long. Trimming took 8 bases from V and 2 from J, leaving 8 bases between them.

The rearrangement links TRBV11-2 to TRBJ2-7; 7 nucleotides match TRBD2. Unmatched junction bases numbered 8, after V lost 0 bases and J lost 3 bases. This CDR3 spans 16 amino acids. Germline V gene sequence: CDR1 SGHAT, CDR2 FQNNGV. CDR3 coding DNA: TGTGCCAGCAGCTTAGACGGTCTAGCGGTCGTCTACGAGCAGTACTTC. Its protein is CASSLDGLAVVYEQYF.

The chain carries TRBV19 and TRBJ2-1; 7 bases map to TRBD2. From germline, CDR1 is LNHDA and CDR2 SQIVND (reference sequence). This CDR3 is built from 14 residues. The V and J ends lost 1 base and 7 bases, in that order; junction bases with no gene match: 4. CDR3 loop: CASSIVAGANEQFF. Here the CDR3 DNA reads TGTGCCAGTAGTATAGTAGCGGGCGCGAATGAGCAGTTCTTC.

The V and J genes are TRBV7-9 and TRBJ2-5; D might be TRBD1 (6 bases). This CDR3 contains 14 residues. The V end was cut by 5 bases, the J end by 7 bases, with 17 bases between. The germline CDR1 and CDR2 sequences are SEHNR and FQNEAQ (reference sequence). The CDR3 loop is CASSQDRFEGTQYF. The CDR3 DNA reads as TGTGCCAGCAGCCAGGACAGATTTGAGGGGACCCAGTACTTC.

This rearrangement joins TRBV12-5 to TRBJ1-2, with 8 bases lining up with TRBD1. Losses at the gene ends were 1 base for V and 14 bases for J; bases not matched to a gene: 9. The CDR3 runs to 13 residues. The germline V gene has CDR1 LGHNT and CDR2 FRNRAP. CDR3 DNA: TGTGCTAGTGGTTTGGCTGGACAGGGAGCGTATACCTTC. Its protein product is CASGLAGQGAYTF.

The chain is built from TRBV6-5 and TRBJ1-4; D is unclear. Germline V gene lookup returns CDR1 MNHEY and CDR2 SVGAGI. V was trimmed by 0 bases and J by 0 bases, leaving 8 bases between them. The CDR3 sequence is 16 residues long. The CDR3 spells CASSYSLRSTNEKLFF. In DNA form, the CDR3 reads TGTGCCAGCAGTTACTCGTTACGGTCAACTAATGAAAAACTGTTTTTT.